This TCR beta chain emerged from a study of neurological immune-mediated disorders. Findings and caveats of the study: The greatest degree of TCR clonal expansion was observed in HTLV-1-associated myelopathy, with the lowest in multiple sclerosis, below that of healthy controls.

The cDNA came from 5'RACE, which used 10-nucleotide random UMIs. In TCRdb, the 5' RACE reads were re-called with MiXCR into one record per CDR3 protein. The repertoire has some 45,000 distinct CDR3 sequences, around 13% of them found once; the top ten carry roughly 4.3%. V gave up 6 bases and J gave up 1 base, with 14 bases separating them. Germline CDR1 and CDR2: SGHRS and YFSETQ. The CDR3 is 15 residues long. The time point was: longitudinal time-point 2. The unsorted libraries were generated from a total of 2 million PBMCs, which had been stored in RNAlater at -80 C. This clonotype has a count of ten or more. Its antigen is still unknown.

V usage is TRBV5-1 and J usage is TRBJ2-1; D uncertain. Input material: PBMCs. The clonotype comes from a male donor with HTLV-1-associated myelopathy (HAM/TSP). CDR3 sequence reads: CASTPAGESYNEQFF. The CDR3 nucleotides are TGCGCCAGCACCCCGGCAGGTGAGTCCTACAATGAGCAGTTCTTC.